The 30 T cell receptor beta chains below all came from one sample that was sequenced in a study of shared clonotypes between healthy human individuals. Only in-frame clones appear in the TCRdb table, and some are missing; sequencing was by immunoSEQ multiplex PCR. The profile shows some 2 million clones, about 95% of them singletons. CD45RO-negative, CCR7-selected cells formed the naive CD8 fraction, which excluded terminally differentiated effector memory CD45RA+ cells. Material: naive CD8+ T cells sorted from blood. Receptors originate from a young man in good health.

The genes are TRBV18 and TRBJ2-7, with D tentatively TRBD1 (7 bases). Per germline, CDR1 KGHSH and CDR2 LQKENI. Trimming stripped 6 bases from V and 1 base from J, with 16 bases between. The CDR3 sequence is 15 residues long. The CDR3 region has the DNA TGTGCCAGCTCTCCGCCCTCAGGGGGGTCCTACGAGCAGTACTTC. Amino acids: CASSPPSGGSYEQYF.

The chain combines TRBV5-4 with TRBJ2-5; D call uncertain. The CDR3 contains 12 residues. The ends were cut back, 4 bases at V and 0 bases at J, with 4 bases in the middle. The germline CDR1 and CDR2 sequences are SGHNT and YYREEE (reference sequence). CDR3 DNA: TGTGCCAGCAGCCCGGACCAAGAGACCCAGTACTTC. Translation gives CASSPDQETQYF.

The chain employs TRBV28 and TRBJ2-3, with 10 bases lining up with TRBD2. V dropped 3 bases and J dropped 6; count of bases not matched to a gene: 6. Germline V gene data show CDR1 as MDHEN and CDR2 as SYDVKM. The CDR3 sequence is 15 residues long. For the CDR3, the DNA is TGTGCCAGCAGTTTCACAGCGGGGGGGCGCGATACGCAGTATTTT. This codes for CASSFTAGGRDTQYF.

The CDR3 DNA reads as TGTGCCAGCAGCGCTCCGGGACAGGGGGACAATGAGCAGTTCTTC. Translation: CASSAPGQGDNEQFF. The chain employs TRBV9 and TRBJ2-1, with 11 bases fitting TRBD1. CDR3 length equals 15 residues. Germline loops: CDR1 SGDLS, CDR2 YYNGEE. V trimming: 3 bases; J trimming: 5 bases; junction bases outside the gene matches: 4.

The genes are TRBV6-5 and TRBJ2-1; D could derive from TRBD1 or TRBD2 (5 bases each). The ends were cut back, 7 bases at V and 0 bases at J, with 13 bases in the middle. The CDR3 length is 15 residues. CDR1 and CDR2 from the germline V gene are MNHEY and SVGAGI. CDR3 sequence: CASKGTQSSYNEQFF. Here the CDR3 DNA reads TGTGCCAGCAAAGGGACCCAGAGCTCCTACAATGAGCAGTTCTTC.

This clone was counted once. This sequence joins TRBV5-1 and TRBJ2-7; TRBD1 aligns across 7 bases. The CDR3 contains 16 residues. V shed 4 bases and J 2 bases; nucleotides not matched to a gene: 12. Germline V CDR1 and CDR2: SGHRS, YFSETQ. The CDR3 DNA sequence: TGCGCCAGCAGCCCGCAAACCGGGACAGCCCCCTACGAGCAGTACTTC. Translating gives CASSPQTGTAPYEQYF. The entire variable domain, with the rest obtained from reference TRBV5-1 and TRBJ2-7, is as follows: KAGVTQTPRYLIKTRGQQVTLSCSPISGHRSVSWYQQTPGQGLQFLFEYFSETQRNKGNFPGRFSGRQFSNSRSEMNVSTLELGDSALYLCASSPQTGTAPYEQYFGPGTRLTVT.

The chain joins TRBV6-1 to TRBJ2-7, with 9 bases identical to TRBD2. This CDR3 spans 16 amino acids. V lost 4 bases, J lost 4 bases, and 11 bases stayed unmatched. Germline CDR1 MNHNS, CDR2 SASEGT. CDR3 loop: CASSALLTGLAYEQYF. CDR3 bases: TGTGCCAGCAGTGCCCTACTCACGGGACTAGCTTACGAGCAGTACTTC.

This rearrangement joins TRBV28 to TRBJ2-1; a weak D match, TRBD1 (6 bases). The germline gives CDR1 MDHEN, CDR2 SYDVKM. CDR3 length equals 15 residues. V gave up 7 bases and J gave up 2 bases, with 15 bases separating them. The DNA of the CDR3 is TGTGCCAGCACCAACCGGGACAATCCCTACAATGAGCAGTTCTTC. It encodes CASTNRDNPYNEQFF. The variable domain in full, completed from reference TRBV28 and TRBJ2-1, reads DVKVTQSSRYLVKRTGEKVFLECVQDMDHENMFWYRQDPGLGLRLIYFSYDVKMKEKGDIPEGYSVSREKKERFSLILESASTNQTSMYLCASTNRDNPYNEQFFGPGTRLTVL.

J is TRBJ1-2 and V is TRBV6-5, with D maybe TRBD1 (6 bases). Germline assignment: CDR1 MNHEY and CDR2 SVGAGI. CDR3 size: 14 residues. V was trimmed by 2 bases and J by 5 bases, leaving 12 bases between them. The CDR3 DNA is TGTGCCAGCAGTTACACAGGGACATCGTATGGCTACACCTTC. Translating gives CASSYTGTSYGYTF.

V is TRBV7-9 and J is TRBJ1-2; D ambiguous. With 7 bases removed from V and 5 bases from J, the gap between germline ends came to 14 bases. Germline V gene data show CDR1 as SEHNR and CDR2 as FQNEAQ (reference sequence). CDR3 length: 13 residues. The CDR3 loop is CASTNVGGYGYTF. CDR3 DNA sequence: TGTGCCAGCACCAACGTAGGAGGATATGGCTACACCTTC.

This clone was observed once. The chain combines TRBV27 with TRBJ2-3; the match to TRBD2 covers 7 bases. CDR1 and CDR2 from the germline V gene are MNHEY and SMNVEV (reference sequence). Germline trimming cut 2 bases from V and 4 bases from J; bases unmatched to any gene: 3. There are 14 residues in the CDR3. CDR3 in amino acids: CASSLAGVSDTQYF. The CDR3 DNA reads TGTGCCAGCAGTTTAGCGGGAGTCTCAGATACGCAGTATTTT.

This clone was detected once. The chain uses TRBV6-5 and TRBJ2-1; 8 bases map to TRBD2. CDR1 is MNHEY, CDR2 SVGAGI, per germline. This CDR3 comprises 16 residues. The junction had 5 bases not matched to a gene; V was cut back by 0 bases and J by 4 bases. The CDR3 protein is CASSYSGLEGYNEQFF. The CDR3 DNA sequence: TGTGCCAGCAGTTACTCGGGACTAGAGGGTTACAATGAGCAGTTCTTC.

The V call is TRBV5-6, the J call TRBJ2-3; 7 positions match TRBD1. There are 16 residues in the CDR3. J gave up 0 bases and V 2 bases, and 6 bases lay outside the gene matches. Germline V gene data show CDR1 as SGHDT and CDR2 as YYEEEE. CDR3 coding DNA: TGTGCCAGCAGCTTCCCGACAGGGAGTAGCACAGATACGCAGTATTTT. Its translation is CASSFPTGSSTDTQYF.

This chain links TRBV4-1 with TRBJ2-1; TRBD2 matches 7 bases. J was trimmed by 6 bases and V by 0 bases; bases with no gene match: 5. Germline CDR1 reads MGHRA; CDR2 reads YSYEKL. The CDR3 consists of 15 residues. The CDR3 protein is CASSQDQGGVNEQFF. The CDR3 DNA is TGCGCCAGCAGCCAAGACCAGGGAGGGGTCAATGAGCAGTTCTTC.

J is TRBJ1-2 and V is TRBV11-2; 7 nucleotides align to TRBD1. The ends lost 2 bases at V and 4 bases at J; junction bases unmatched: 4. The CDR3 is 14 residues long. Looked up from germline, CDR1 is SGHAT and CDR2 is FQNNGV. CDR3 loop: CASSLTGVAYGYTF. The CDR3 nucleotides read TGTGCCAGCAGCTTAACAGGGGTGGCCTATGGCTACACCTTC.

This rearrangement joins TRBV19 to TRBJ1-1; D remains ambiguous. Trimming pared 6 bases from V and 1 base from J, leaving 6 bases between. The CDR3 has 12 amino acids. From germline, CDR1 is LNHDA and CDR2 SQIVND (reference sequence). For the CDR3, the DNA is TGTGCCAGTAGGCCCGAGAACACTGAAGCTTTCTTT. Encoded protein: CASRPENTEAFF.

This chain links TRBV5-1 with TRBJ1-1; TRBD1 matches 12 bases. V shed 4 bases and J 3 bases; nucleotides not matched to a gene: 7. This CDR3 has 16 residues. Germline V gene sequence: CDR1 SGHRS, CDR2 YFSETQ. The CDR3 coding sequence is TGCGCCAGCAGCCCCGGGACAGGGGGCGAGGACACTGAAGCTTTCTTT. It translates to CASSPGTGGEDTEAFF.

The V and J genes are TRBV18 and TRBJ1-3; perhaps TRBD1 as D (6 bases). Looked up from germline, CDR1 is KGHSH and CDR2 is LQKENI. V was trimmed by 0 bases and J by 2 bases, leaving 17 bases between them. CDR3 size: 18 residues. The CDR3 DNA reads as TGTGCCAGCTCACCACCGATGGTCGCAGGGGCGCCTGGAAACACCATATATTTT. Translation gives CASSPPMVAGAPGNTIYF.

The rearrangement joins TRBV29-1 to TRBJ2-7; no clear D gene. V was shortened by 4 bases and J by 4 bases, with 5 bases between the two germline ends. The CDR3 runs to 10 residues. Germline lookup yields CDR1 SQVTM and CDR2 ANQGSEA. CDR3 nucleotides: TGCAGCGTTGGTTTGTACGAGCAGTACTTC. Encoded protein: CSVGLYEQYF.

On this clone: Other DNA sequences in the sample encode the same CDR3. The chain joins TRBV5-6 to TRBJ2-1, with no clear D. The CDR3 runs to 14 residues. The germline V and J ends were trimmed by 0 bases and 1 base, with 5 bases remaining between them. Germline lookup yields CDR1 SGHDT and CDR2 YYEEEE. The CDR3 region is CASSLGRSYNEQFF. The CDR3 DNA reads TGTGCCAGCAGCTTGGGGAGATCCTACAATGAGCAGTTCTTC. The variable domain in full, completed from reference TRBV5-6 and TRBJ2-1, reads DAGVTQSPTHLIKTRGQQVTLRCSPKSGHDTVSWYQQALGQGPQFIFQYYEEEERQRGNFPDRFSGHQFPNYSSELNVNALLLGDSALYLCASSLGRSYNEQFFGPGTRLTVL.

The chain uses TRBV28 and TRBJ2-7; the match to TRBD1 covers 8 bases. V was clipped by 6 bases and J by 2 bases; unmatched bases: 3. The CDR3 extends over 13 amino acids. CDR1 MDHEN and CDR2 SYDVKM come from the germline V gene. Written as DNA, the CDR3 is TGTGCCAGCAGCATACAGGGGGCCTACGAGCAGTACTTC. Translation: CASSIQGAYEQYF. Combining the CDR3 with reference TRBV28 and TRBJ2-7 gives the whole variable domain DVKVTQSSRYLVKRTGEKVFLECVQDMDHENMFWYRQDPGLGLRLIYFSYDVKMKEKGDIPEGYSVSREKKERFSLILESASTNQTSMYLCASSIQGAYEQYFGPGTRLTVT.

The chain carries TRBV19 and TRBJ1-1; 8 bases are shared with TRBD1. Looked up from germline, CDR1 is LNHDA and CDR2 is SQIVND (reference sequence). The length of the CDR3 is 15 residues. V shed 3 bases and J 1 base; nucleotides not matched to a gene: 4. DNA for the CDR3: TGTGCCAGTAGTATGGTTACAGGGGGGAACACTGAAGCTTTCTTT. Protein product: CASSMVTGGNTEAFF.

V and J are TRBV5-1 and TRBJ2-6; TRBD1 aligns across 8 bases. This CDR3 is built from 18 residues. V lost 7 bases and J lost 0; bases outside the gene matches: 12. Germline CDR1 is SGHRS and CDR2 is YFSETQ. CDR3 in DNA: TGCGCCAGCGGGGGACAGGCAGAGAGTTACTCTGGGGCCAACGTCCTGACTTTC. It specifies CASGGQAESYSGANVLTF.

The chain couples TRBV7-2 to TRBJ2-3, with 7 bases fitting TRBD1. CDR3 length: 15 amino acids. V lost 7 bases, J lost 1 base, and 8 bases stayed unmatched. Germline loops: CDR1 SGHTA, CDR2 FQGNSA. CDR3 sequence reads: CASTYTGDRTDTQYF. The CDR3 region has the DNA TGTGCCAGCACTTACACAGGGGACCGCACAGATACGCAGTATTTT.

This sequence joins TRBV19 and TRBJ1-1; D uncertain. The CDR3 spans 11 residues. CDR1 LNHDA and CDR2 SQIVND come from the germline V gene (reference sequence). V shed 5 bases and J shed 6 bases, with 7 bases lying between them. The CDR3 sequence is CASSSAAEAFF. CDR3 coding DNA: TGTGCCAGTAGTTCGGCGGCTGAAGCTTTCTTT. The entire variable domain, with the rest obtained from reference TRBV19 and TRBJ1-1, is as follows: DGGITQSPKYLFRKEGQNVTLSCEQNLNHDAMYWYRQDPGQGLRLIYYSQIVNDFQKGDIAEGYSVSREKKESFPLTVTSAQKNPTAFYLCASSSAAEAFFGQGTRLTVV.

The CDR3 DNA reads as TGTGCCAGCAATCCTGGGACAGGGGGCGCGGTGGTCCAGTACTTC. It codes for CASNPGTGGAVVQYF. The chain recombines TRBV2 with TRBJ2-5, with 12 nucleotides matching TRBD1. The V gene end was trimmed by 7 bases and the J gene end by 10 bases; junction bases not matched to a gene: 13. The CDR3 has 15 residues. Germline loops: CDR1 SNHLY, CDR2 FYNNEI.

In DNA, the CDR3 is TGTGCCAGCTCACCCCCGGAGGCGGTGAACACTGAAGCTTTCTTT. As protein: CASSPPEAVNTEAFF. The J gene is TRBJ1-1, the V gene TRBV18; unclear D gene. V was trimmed by 3 bases and J by 0 bases, leaving 11 bases between them. The CDR3 extends over 15 amino acids. In germline, CDR1 is KGHSH, CDR2 LQKENI.

The chain joins TRBV4-3 to TRBJ2-7, with D maybe TRBD1 (6 bases). Germline V lookup: CDR1 LGHNA, CDR2 YSLEER. V gave up 1 base and J gave up 2 bases, with 15 bases separating them. This CDR3 is 16 amino acids long. CDR3 DNA: TGCGCCAGCAGCCAAGCTCTTCCAGGGGCTCCCTACGAGCAGTACTTC. Translation: CASSQALPGAPYEQYF.

The rearrangement uses TRBV7-9 and TRBJ1-2; tentatively, D is TRBD1 (5 bases). V shed 4 bases and J shed 4 bases, with 22 bases lying between them. CDR3 length equals 17 residues. Germline V gene lookup returns CDR1 SEHNR and CDR2 FQNEAQ (reference sequence). DNA for the CDR3: TGTGCCAGCAGCTGGCGGAGGGGCAGGGAGGAAAGCTATGGCTACACCTTC. This translates into CASSWRRGREESYGYTF.

The rearrangement links TRBV11-2 to TRBJ1-2, with unresolved D. With 8 bases removed from V and 6 bases from J, the gap between germline ends came to 10 bases. The CDR3 contains 11 residues. CDR1 and CDR2 (germline): SGHAT, FQNNGV. The CDR3 protein is CASGDGDGYTF. For the CDR3, the DNA is TGTGCCAGCGGGGATGGGGATGGCTACACCTTC. Supplemented by reference TRBV11-2 and TRBJ1-2, the full variable domain reads EAGVAQSPRYKIIEKRQSVAFWCNPISGHATLYWYQQILGQGPKLLIQFQNNGVVDDSQLPKDRFSAERLKGVDSTLKIQPAKLEDSAVYLCASGDGDGYTFGSGTRLTVV.